What follows are 8 T cell receptor beta chains derived from one specimen sequenced in a study of naive and memory T cell subsets. The study's findings and limits: Naive repertoires, especially CD8, held a few larger clonotypes, possibly memory cells re-expressing CD45RA.

The ligated cDNA underwent four PCR rounds using SP2 and nested alpha and beta constant-region primers. TCRdb re-analysed the UMI-ligation and nested PCR reads in MiXCR, keeping a single row per CDR3 protein. This sample has 200 to 300 distinct CDR3 sequences, with less than 75% found just once. Their specific antigens are unknown. Sequences were obtained from naive CD8+ T cells from blood. These receptors were obtained from a human donor in good health.

Turning to this clonotype: A library made for alpha chains picked up this beta chain off target, so its size means little. The V and J genes are TRBV5-1 and TRBJ2-3; 11 bases fit TRBD2. CDR1 and CDR2 (germline): SGHRS, YFSETQ. CDR3 length: 17 amino acids. The J segment lost 2 bases and the V segment lost 1 base, leaving 6 bases of the junction unmatched. CDR3 in amino acids: CASSLTGTSGSTDTQYF. The CDR3 coding sequence is TGCGCCAGCAGCTTGACCGGGACTAGCGGTTCCACAGATACGCAGTATTTT. The whole variable domain, filled in from reference TRBV5-1 and TRBJ2-3, reads KAGVTQTPRYLIKTRGQQVTLSCSPISGHRSVSWYQQTPGQGLQFLFEYFSETQRNKGNFPGRFSGRQFSNSRSEMNVSTLELGDSALYLCASSLTGTSGSTDTQYFGPGTRLTVL.

On this clonotype: This beta chain is off target for a library built for alpha chains, so its abundance means little. V gene TRBV4-3 combines with J gene TRBJ1-5; 8 nucleotides align to TRBD1. The CDR3 has 15 residues. The germline CDR1 and CDR2 sequences are LGHNA and YSLEER. With 4 bases clipped from V and 1 base from J, the junction kept 3 bases outside the gene matches. DNA for the CDR3: TGCGCCAGCAGCCTTACAGGGGGGAGCAATCAGCCCCAGCATTTT. It is translated as CASSLTGGSNQPQHF.

Comment on this clonotype: Its ends do not fully match the called genes, so a read error is possible. Little can be read into the size of this beta chain, an off-target read in a library designed for alpha chains. The chain is built from TRBV7-9 and TRBJ1-4; TRBD1 matches at 8 bases. Germline CDR1 SEHNR, CDR2 FQNEAQ (reference sequence). The CDR3 sequence is 12 residues long. CDR3 in DNA: TGTGCCAGCAGCACCAGACAGGGGTCCGTGATTTTT. Translation: CASSTRQGSVIF.

On this clonotype itself: For a library built for alpha chains, this beta chain is a stray read; little rests on its size. V is TRBV20-1 and J is TRBJ2-1; D gene uncertain. CDR3 size: 15 residues. The V and J ends lost 5 bases and 0 bases respectively, with 14 bases between them. CDR1 is DFQATT and CDR2 is SNEGSKA in the germline V gene (reference sequence). CDR3 sequence (DNA): TGCAGTGCTTCCCCGGAGTGGAGCTCCTACAATGAGCAGTTCTTC. It codes for CSASPEWSSYNEQFF.

This clonotype has only one observation. Since the library was made to target alpha chains, this beta chain is a stray read and its abundance is not meaningful. The rearrangement uses TRBV29-1 and TRBJ1-1; tentative D call: TRBD1 (5 bases). The CDR3 has 13 residues. The V gene lost 7 bases and the J gene lost 0 bases, with 12 bases spanning the gap. The germline CDR1 and CDR2 sequences are SQVTM and ANQGSEA. CDR3 in amino acids: CSGSQTVNTEAFF. Written as DNA, the CDR3 is TGCAGCGGGAGTCAGACAGTGAACACTGAAGCTTTCTTT.

As to this clonotype: The library was built for alpha chains, so this beta chain is an off-target read and its size means little. V and J are TRBV10-3 and TRBJ2-3; TRBD1 or TRBD2 may be the D gene (5 bases each). With 3 bases removed from V and 3 bases from J, the gap between germline ends came to 10 bases. Germline V gives CDR1 ENHRY, CDR2 SYGVKD. This CDR3 has 14 amino acids. The CDR3, as DNA: TGTGCCATCAGTGACCGGGACGGAACAGATACGCAGTATTTT. This gives the protein CAISDRDGTDTQYF.

Concerning this clonotype itself: A library prepared for alpha chains yielded this beta chain as an off-target read; its size is of little meaning. The chain is built from TRBV9 and TRBJ2-3; possibly TRBD2 for D (5 bases). The V gene lost 0 bases and the J gene lost 6 bases, with 26 bases spanning the gap. This CDR3 has 19 residues. From germline, CDR1 is SGDLS and CDR2 YYNGEE. CDR3 sequence reads: CASSVDGPEVWFEGDTQYF. CDR3 sequence (DNA): TGTGCCAGCAGCGTAGACGGCCCGGAAGTCTGGTTCGAGGGCGATACGCAGTATTTT.

Comment on this clonotype: With the library built for alpha chains, this beta chain is off target and its frequency is not meaningful. V is TRBV3-1 and J is TRBJ2-2; the match to TRBD2 covers 8 bases. J gave up 4 bases and V 6 bases, and 10 bases lay outside the gene matches. Germline CDR1 LGHDT, CDR2 YNNKEL (reference sequence). This CDR3 spans 16 amino acids. CDR3 sequence: CASRPLAGLGTGELFF. CDR3 coding DNA: TGTGCCAGCAGGCCACTGGCGGGACTAGGCACCGGGGAGCTGTTTTTT.